This T cell receptor (beta chain) was sequenced during a study of radiotherapy plus CTLA-4 blockade in lung cancer. About the research overall: 15% to 20% of enrolled patients responded objectively, and roughly 31% had disease control.

The protocol was immunoSEQ multiplex PCR, while the TCRdb copy is restricted to in-frame clones and leaves out a portion. The sample carries tens of thousands of clones, approximately 80% recorded once. This clone showed up just a few times. What it recognizes is unknown. In chemo-refractory metastatic non-small-cell lung cancer, patients got ipilimumab CTLA-4 blockade together with focal radiation. Study outcomes and limitations: Together with interferon-beta, which increased in serum after radiation, early dynamic changes in blood T cell clones were reportedly the best predictors of response. An expansion of tumor-derived TCR clones occurred in blood after radiotherapy plus ipilimumab.

V gave up 2 bases and J gave up 10 bases, with 18 bases separating them. Looked up from germline, CDR1 is MGHDK and CDR2 is SYGVNS. The CDR3 has 15 amino acids. The sample consisted of peripheral blood, taken from a patient treated with radiotherapy plus ipilimumab. The sequence was collected from a human donor with non-small cell lung cancer who had a complete response to radiotherapy plus ipilimumab. The chain combines TRBV25-1 with TRBJ2-1, with D perhaps matching TRBD2 (7 bases). The CDR3 nucleotides are TGTGCCAGCAGTGAAAGGGGGGGGCACTCGGGAGAGCAGTTCTTC. It codes for CASSERGGHSGEQFF.